Listed below are T cell receptor beta chains from one sample, sequenced in a study of cytomegalovirus exposure and HLA in healthy donors. Repertoires were generated with immunoSEQ multiplex PCR, while TCRdb's copy carries only in-frame clones and drops some. This sample carries roughly 120,000 clones, approximately 80% of them seen once, and the ten largest clones take 5% to 8%. Input material: PBMCs. The receptors were sampled from a young man in good health and CMV-seropositive. The CDR3 runs from the conserved cysteine through the conserved F or W. A D gene is named only where the DNA matches it firmly. Size is stated for part of the rows, as once, few or many counts, or as a class when the clone is expanded.

clone_size: few; d_call: -; j_call: TRBJ1-1; v_call: TRBV11-2; cdr3_nt: TGTGCCAGCAGCTTAGATGCAGGGAAGGGAGCTTTCTTT; cdr3_aa: CASSLDAGKGAFF
clone_size: -; d_call: -; j_call: TRBJ1-3; v_call: TRBV1; cdr3_nt: TGCACCAGCAGCCTCTCCCCGGGACAGGGGGCGAAGACCATATATTTT; cdr3_aa: CTSSLSPGQGAKTIYF
clone_size: -; d_call: -; j_call: TRBJ1-3; v_call: TRBV5-5; cdr3_nt: TGTGCCAGCAGCTTGGTGGTGCGGGGCACCATATATTTT; cdr3_aa: CASSLVVRGTIYF
clone_size: -; d_call: TRBD2; j_call: TRBJ2-5; v_call: TRBV13; cdr3_nt: TGTGCCAGCAGCTCTAGACTAGCGGGGGAGATGGAGACCCAGTACTTC; cdr3_aa: CASSSRLAGEMETQYF
clone_size: -; d_call: -; j_call: TRBJ1-1; v_call: TRBV10-2; cdr3_nt: TGCGCCAGCAGTCTGGGGGCGAACACTGAAGCTTTCTTT; cdr3_aa: CASSLGANTEAFF
clone_size: -; d_call: -; j_call: TRBJ1-4; v_call: TRBV18; cdr3_nt: TGTGCCAGCTCACCACCGCAGACTAATGAAAAACTGTTTTTT; cdr3_aa: CASSPPQTNEKLFF
clone_size: -; d_call: TRBD2; j_call: TRBJ2-1; v_call: TRBV30; cdr3_nt: TGTGCCTGGAAGAGCGGGGGGGGCTACAATGAGCAGTTCTTC; cdr3_aa: CAWKSGGGYNEQFF
clone_size: -; d_call: TRBD2; j_call: TRBJ2-7; v_call: TRBV7-2; cdr3_nt: TGTGCCAGCAGCTTGGGACTAGGTAACTACGAGCAGTACTTC; cdr3_aa: CASSLGLGNYEQYF
clone_size: -; d_call: -; j_call: TRBJ2-1; v_call: TRBV6-5; cdr3_nt: TGTGCCAGCAGTTACTCGATACCCGGCAGGGGAGAGCAGTTCTTC; cdr3_aa: CASSYSIPGRGEQFF
clone_size: -; d_call: TRBD1; j_call: TRBJ1-1; v_call: TRBV6-4; cdr3_nt: TGTGCCAGCGGGGCCCGGAGGACAGGGGATGGACCTTTCTTT; cdr3_aa: CASGARRTGDGPFF
clone_size: -; d_call: TRBD1; j_call: TRBJ2-1; v_call: TRBV27; cdr3_nt: TGTGCCAGCAGTTTGAACAGGGGGCCCTTCAGCTCCTACAATGAGCAGTTCTTC; cdr3_aa: CASSLNRGPFSSYNEQFF
clone_size: -; d_call: -; j_call: TRBJ2-1; v_call: TRBV10-3; cdr3_nt: TGTGCCATCAGTGAGTCGATAGATGGCAATGAGCAGTTCTTC; cdr3_aa: CAISESIDGNEQFF
clone_size: -; d_call: -; j_call: TRBJ2-2; v_call: TRBV7-9; cdr3_nt: TGTGCCAGCAGCCCCCAGGCGGGTTTCGCCGGGGAGCTGTTTTTT; cdr3_aa: CASSPQAGFAGELFF
clone_size: -; d_call: TRBD2; j_call: TRBJ2-3; v_call: TRBV30; cdr3_nt: TGTGCCTGGAGTGTACGGGGGGTCCCGCAGTATTTT; cdr3_aa: CAWSVRGVPQYF
clone_size: -; d_call: TRBD2; j_call: TRBJ2-7; v_call: TRBV15; cdr3_nt: TGTGCCACCAGCAGGGGTACACTAGCGGATAACTACGAGCAGTACTTC; cdr3_aa: CATSRGTLADNYEQYF
clone_size: -; d_call: -; j_call: TRBJ2-3; v_call: TRBV13; cdr3_nt: TGTGCCAGCTCGAGAAGCACAGATACGCAGTATTTT; cdr3_aa: CASSRSTDTQYF
clone_size: once; d_call: -; j_call: TRBJ2-2; v_call: TRBV5-1; cdr3_nt: TGCGCCAGCAGCCTGCCGGGGGGCCGAAGGGACACCGGGGAGCTGTTTTTT; cdr3_aa: CASSLPGGRRDTGELFF
clone_size: -; d_call: TRBD1; j_call: TRBJ2-5; v_call: TRBV11-2; cdr3_nt: TGTGCCAGCAGCTTTGGACAGGGTAAAGAGACCCAGTACTTC; cdr3_aa: CASSFGQGKETQYF
clone_size: -; d_call: -; j_call: TRBJ1-1; v_call: TRBV2; cdr3_nt: TGTGCCAGCAGAGCCACGGAGGGGAGTAAAGTGTCTTTCTTT; cdr3_aa: CASRATEGSKVSFF
clone_size: -; d_call: TRBD1; j_call: TRBJ1-6; v_call: TRBV10-3; cdr3_nt: TGTGCCATCAGTGGCTTACAGGGGGCAGGCTCACCCCTCCACTTT; cdr3_aa: CAISGLQGAGSPLHF
clone_size: -; d_call: -; j_call: TRBJ1-4; v_call: TRBV4-1; cdr3_nt: TGCGCCAGCAGCCAAGTCAGGGGAGATAATGAAAAACTGTTTTTT; cdr3_aa: CASSQVRGDNEKLFF
clone_size: -; d_call: TRBD1; j_call: TRBJ2-2; v_call: TRBV18; cdr3_nt: TGTGCCAGCTCCGATGACAGGGGCCCGAACACCGGGGAGCTGTTTTTT; cdr3_aa: CASSDDRGPNTGELFF
clone_size: -; d_call: TRBD1; j_call: TRBJ2-1; v_call: TRBV5-4; cdr3_nt: TGTGCCAGCAGCGGACAGGACAACAATGAGCAGTTCTTC; cdr3_aa: CASSGQDNNEQFF
clone_size: -; d_call: TRBD2; j_call: TRBJ2-4; v_call: TRBV7-9; cdr3_nt: TGTGCCAGCAGCTTAGCCGGGACTAGCTCCCCTAAGGCCAAAAACATTCAGTACTTC; cdr3_aa: CASSLAGTSSPKAKNIQYF
clone_size: -; d_call: -; j_call: TRBJ2-2; v_call: TRBV9; cdr3_nt: TGTGCCAGCACCTTTGGGTGGGGGGATAACACCGGGGAGCTGTTTTTT; cdr3_aa: CASTFGWGDNTGELFF
clone_size: -; d_call: -; j_call: TRBJ1-2; v_call: TRBV2; cdr3_nt: TGTGCCAGCAGTGAATATGGAGGGGTTGATGGCTACACCTTC; cdr3_aa: CASSEYGGVDGYTF
clone_size: -; d_call: -; j_call: TRBJ1-2; v_call: TRBV7-9; cdr3_nt: TGTTCCAGCAGCTTAATACCCACAGGGCTGGATGGCTACACCTTC; cdr3_aa: CSSSLIPTGLDGYTF
clone_size: -; d_call: -; j_call: TRBJ1-6; v_call: TRBV11-3; cdr3_nt: TGTGCCAGCAGCTCCCGAAATTCACTCCTCCACTTT; cdr3_aa: CASSSRNSLLHF
clone_size: once; d_call: -; j_call: TRBJ1-6; v_call: TRBV18; cdr3_nt: TGTGCCAGCTCACCCCTGGACAGCGTTAATTCACCCCTCCACTTT; cdr3_aa: CASSPLDSVNSPLHF
clone_size: -; d_call: -; j_call: TRBJ1-3; v_call: TRBV19; cdr3_nt: TGTGCCAGTAGTATCGACACCGGTGGAAACACCATATATTTT; cdr3_aa: CASSIDTGGNTIYF
clone_size: -; d_call: TRBD2; j_call: TRBJ2-5; v_call: TRBV30; cdr3_nt: TGTGCCTGGAGTGTGTCGGGGGGGATCGAGACCCAGTACTTC; cdr3_aa: CAWSVSGGIETQYF
clone_size: -; d_call: TRBD2; j_call: TRBJ2-1; v_call: TRBV27; cdr3_nt: TGTGTCGCGGGGGGACACTACAATGAGCAGTTCTTC; cdr3_aa: CVAGGHYNEQFF
clone_size: -; d_call: -; j_call: TRBJ2-7; v_call: TRBV30; cdr3_nt: TGTGCCTGGAGTAAGGGGGACTACGAGCAGTACTTC; cdr3_aa: CAWSKGDYEQYF
clone_size: -; d_call: TRBD1; j_call: TRBJ2-1; v_call: TRBV7-2; cdr3_nt: TGTGCCAGCAGCTTATTCGGGCAGGGGGCTTACAATGAGCAGTTCTTC; cdr3_aa: CASSLFGQGAYNEQFF
clone_size: -; d_call: TRBD1; j_call: TRBJ2-2; v_call: TRBV10-3; cdr3_nt: TGTGCCATCAGGGGGACAGGGTGGAACACCGGGGAGCTGTTTTTT; cdr3_aa: CAIRGTGWNTGELFF
clone_size: -; d_call: -; j_call: TRBJ2-3; v_call: TRBV20-1; cdr3_nt: TGCAGTGCTTTCCAAGATACGCAGTATTTT; cdr3_aa: CSAFQDTQYF
clone_size: -; d_call: -; j_call: TRBJ1-4; v_call: TRBV5-1; cdr3_nt: TGCGCCAGCAGCTCTGGACTATTGGGAGAAAAACTGTTTTTT; cdr3_aa: CASSSGLLGEKLFF
clone_size: once; d_call: -; j_call: TRBJ1-5; v_call: TRBV11-2; cdr3_nt: TGTGCCAGCAGCGGTGGGGGGTTTTATAGCAATCAGCCCCAGCATTTT; cdr3_aa: CASSGGGFYSNQPQHF
clone_size: once; d_call: -; j_call: TRBJ2-3; v_call: TRBV7-9; cdr3_nt: TGTGCCAGCAGCTTCGGGATTGAGCAGTATTTT; cdr3_aa: CASSFGIEQYF
clone_size: -; d_call: TRBD1; j_call: TRBJ1-2; v_call: TRBV2; cdr3_nt: TGTGCCAGCAGCGCGGACAGGACCTATGGCTACACCTTC; cdr3_aa: CASSADRTYGYTF
clone_size: -; d_call: -; j_call: TRBJ2-3; v_call: TRBV20-1; cdr3_nt: TGCAGTGCTGCCGGGGATACGCAGTATTTT; cdr3_aa: CSAAGDTQYF
clone_size: -; d_call: TRBD1; j_call: TRBJ1-2; v_call: TRBV19; cdr3_nt: TGTGCCAGCCGGGACAGCCTCTTCTATGGCTACACCTTC; cdr3_aa: CASRDSLFYGYTF
clone_size: -; d_call: TRBD1; j_call: TRBJ1-1; v_call: TRBV5-4; cdr3_nt: TGTGCCAGCAGTCTCAATCGACAGGGCCCCAGGGGGTACACTGAAGCTTTCTTT; cdr3_aa: CASSLNRQGPRGYTEAFF
clone_size: -; d_call: TRBD2; j_call: TRBJ2-5; v_call: TRBV5-8; cdr3_nt: TGTGCCAGCAGCTCGGGAAGGACTAGCGGGGGAGAGCAAGAGACCCAGTACTTC; cdr3_aa: CASSSGRTSGGEQETQYF
clone_size: -; d_call: -; j_call: TRBJ2-7; v_call: TRBV5-1; cdr3_nt: TGCGCCAGCAGCTTACGAGGCTCCTACGAGCAGTACTTC; cdr3_aa: CASSLRGSYEQYF
clone_size: -; d_call: -; j_call: TRBJ1-6; v_call: TRBV14; cdr3_nt: TGTGCCAGCAGCCAAGATCGCGTGAGGTTTAGCTCCTATAATTCACCCCTCCACTTT; cdr3_aa: CASSQDRVRFSSYNSPLHF
clone_size: -; d_call: -; j_call: TRBJ1-5; v_call: TRBV6-5; cdr3_nt: TGTGCCAGCAACCCAGCGGGCCAGTTCCAGCCCCAGCATTTT; cdr3_aa: CASNPAGQFQPQHF
clone_size: -; d_call: TRBD1; j_call: TRBJ2-3; v_call: TRBV5-1; cdr3_nt: TGCGCCAGCAGCTCGGACAGGTACACAGATACGCAGTATTTT; cdr3_aa: CASSSDRYTDTQYF
clone_size: -; d_call: -; j_call: TRBJ2-1; v_call: TRBV10-3; cdr3_nt: TGTGCCATCAGTTCCCAGGGCAACAATGAGCAGTTCTTC; cdr3_aa: CAISSQGNNEQFF
clone_size: few; d_call: -; j_call: TRBJ2-7; v_call: TRBV6-6; cdr3_nt: TGTGCCAGCAGAGCTACCTACGAGCAGTACTTC; cdr3_aa: CASRATYEQYF
clone_size: few; d_call: -; j_call: TRBJ1-5; v_call: TRBV6-1; cdr3_nt: TGTGCCAGCAGTGAAATCCCCCGTCAGCCCCAGCATTTT; cdr3_aa: CASSEIPRQPQHF
clone_size: -; d_call: -; j_call: TRBJ2-7; v_call: TRBV7-6; cdr3_nt: TGTGCCAGCAGCACCATCCCGGGGATCCCGGCCGAGCAGTACTTC; cdr3_aa: CASSTIPGIPAEQYF
clone_size: -; d_call: TRBD1; j_call: TRBJ1-2; v_call: TRBV19; cdr3_nt: TGTGCCAGTAGCAGGGACAGGGCGGAGGGCTACACCTTC; cdr3_aa: CASSRDRAEGYTF
clone_size: -; d_call: TRBD2; j_call: TRBJ2-7; v_call: TRBV2; cdr3_nt: TGTGCCAGCAGTGAATATCCTAGCGGGGGGTCCCACGAGCAGTACTTC; cdr3_aa: CASSEYPSGGSHEQYF